Listed here are 8 T cell receptor beta chains from one sample, sequenced in a study of T-cell memory formation after mild COVID-19. TCRdb processed the 5' RACE reads anew with MiXCR; each CDR3 protein has one entry. This table has more than 150,000 distinct CDR3 sequences, roughly 18% appearing once. The sequencing sample was made of PBMCs or a T cell subset sorted from them (not recorded which). The receptors originated from a young man who had mild COVID-19 (a few samples of this study predate the infection). Cell type and time point are not known.

The chain has TRBV12-3 or TRBV12-4 and TRBJ1-4, with D unclear. The V end was cut by 2 bases, the J end by 8 bases, with 9 bases between. CDR3 length: 13 residues. The CDR3 loop is CASSLIVREKLFF. CDR3 sequence (DNA): TGTGCCAGCAGTTTAATCGTCCGGGAAAAACTGTTTTTT.

Ten or more counts support this clonotype. The chain uses TRBV20-1 and TRBJ2-5, with 8 bases aligning to TRBD2. This CDR3 is built from 13 residues. The V and J ends lost 5 bases and 1 base, in that order; junction bases with no gene match: 3. Germline V gene lookup returns CDR1 DFQATT and CDR2 SNEGSKA (reference sequence). CDR3 DNA: TGCAGTGCTCCGCGGGGGGCCCAAGAGACCCAGTACTTC. The encoded protein is CSAPRGAQETQYF.

V usage is TRBV5-1 and J usage is TRBJ1-4, with TRBD1 matching over 7 bases. In germline, CDR1 is SGHRS, CDR2 YFSETQ. This CDR3 region has 14 residues. V dropped 4 bases and J dropped 7; count of bases not matched to a gene: 7. For the CDR3, the DNA is TGCGCCAGCAGCAGAGGGGGCGAGAGTGAAAAACTGTTTTTT. This codes for CASSRGGESEKLFF. The full variable domain, completed using reference TRBV5-1 and TRBJ1-4, is KAGVTQTPRYLIKTRGQQVTLSCSPISGHRSVSWYQQTPGQGLQFLFEYFSETQRNKGNFPGRFSGRQFSNSRSEMNVSTLELGDSALYLCASSRGGESEKLFFGSGTQLSVL.

This clonotype was picked up a small number of times. The chain couples TRBV30 to TRBJ2-7; TRBD2 matches 7 bases. CDR1 is GTSNPN and CDR2 is SVGIG in the germline V gene (reference sequence). The length of the CDR3 is 11 residues. The DNA for the CDR3 is TGTGCGGGAGGGGTGGCCACGGGGCAGTACTTC. Translated, it gives CAGGVATGQYF.

The V call is TRBV7-9, the J call TRBJ2-2, with D hard to call. The CDR3 has 16 amino acids. The germline V and J ends were trimmed by 4 bases and 6 bases, with 18 bases remaining between them. In germline, CDR1 is SEHNR, CDR2 FQNEAQ (reference sequence). CDR3 DNA: TGTGCCAGCAGCTCCCGAGGTAGCAATGACGCCGGGGAGCTGTTTTTT. The encoded protein is CASSSRGSNDAGELFF.

The chain recombines TRBV7-9 with TRBJ2-1, with TRBD1 as a possible D gene (6 bases). Trimming took off 4 bases at V and 11 bases at J, with 21 bases between the two ends. CDR3 size: 15 residues. In germline, CDR1 is SEHNR, CDR2 FQNEAQ (reference sequence). CDR3 DNA sequence: TGTGCCAGCAGCTCCGACCGATTTGGACAGTCTAAGCAGTTCTTC. Residues: CASSSDRFGQSKQFF.

This clonotype showed up just a few times. This sequence joins TRBV20-1 and TRBJ2-5; no reliable D call. CDR1 is DFQATT, CDR2 SNEGSKA, per germline (reference sequence). V was trimmed by 5 bases and J by 1 base, leaving 11 bases between them. The CDR3 runs 13 residues. The CDR3 nucleotides read TGCAGTGCTGGGTATAACAGCCAAGAGACCCAGTACTTC. Its protein is CSAGYNSQETQYF.

This clonotype was counted many times. The chain joins TRBV2 to TRBJ2-3; D gene uncertain. Deletions cut 2 bases from V and 5 bases from J, with 8 bases between. In germline, CDR1 is SNHLY, CDR2 FYNNEI. The CDR3 spans 13 residues. The CDR3 DNA is TGTGCCAGCAGTGAACCCCACCAAGATACGCAGTATTTT. Amino acids: CASSEPHQDTQYF.